This paragraph covers one T cell receptor beta chain sequence. The antigen remains unidentified. The data are from a study of OX40 agonist ivuxolimab in advanced cancers. Study overall: Patients were given ivuxolimab, an antibody that agonizes OX40 (CD134).

Germline V gene data show CDR1 as SGHRS and CDR2 as YFSETQ. Trimming took 1 base from V and 3 from J, leaving 11 bases between them. This CDR3 is 14 amino acids long. Overall study findings and caveats: The 0.1-3.0 mg/kg partial responders had among the lowest clonal expansion.

TCRdb keeps only in-frame clones here, not all; method: immunoSEQ multiplex PCR. The sample holds more than 85,000 clones; around 90% are singletons and the top ten take about 0.31%. This sequence was found in an adult with an advanced solid tumor such as melanoma, head and neck, liver or kidney cancer. Source: CD4+ or CD8+ T cells sorted from blood, taken in a trial of the OX40 agonist ivuxolimab. V is TRBV5-1 and J is TRBJ2-7, with D perhaps TRBD2 (6 bases). The CDR3 sequence is CASSLSQGGYEQYF. The CDR3 coding sequence is TGCGCCAGCAGCTTGAGTCAGGGAGGCTACGAGCAGTACTTC.